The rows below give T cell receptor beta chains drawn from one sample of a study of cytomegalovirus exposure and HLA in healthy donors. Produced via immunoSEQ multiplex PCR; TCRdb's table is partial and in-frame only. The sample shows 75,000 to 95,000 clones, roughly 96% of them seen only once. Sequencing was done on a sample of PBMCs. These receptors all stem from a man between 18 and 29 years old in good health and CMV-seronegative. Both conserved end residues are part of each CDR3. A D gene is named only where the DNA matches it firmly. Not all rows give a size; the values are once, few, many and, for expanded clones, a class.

CASSRIQDMSVVAKNIQYF	TGTGCCAGCAGCCGGATACAGGATATGTCGGTAGTAGCCAAAAACATTCAGTACTTC	TRBV5-6	TRBJ2-4	-	-
CASSTGTGGDYGYTF	TGTGCCAGCAGCACGGGGACAGGGGGAGACTATGGCTACACCTTC	TRBV11-2	TRBJ1-2	TRBD1	-
CASSFGAPNTGELFF	TGTGCCAGCAGTTTTGGAGCACCGAACACCGGGGAGCTGTTTTTT	TRBV28	TRBJ2-2	-	-
CASSTVTGRMDEQYF	TGTGCCAGCAGCACCGTGACAGGCAGAATGGACGAGCAGTACTTC	TRBV27	TRBJ2-7	-	-
CASSVNRENTIYF	TGTGCCAGCAGTGTCAACAGGGAAAACACCATATATTTT	TRBV2	TRBJ1-3	-	few
CASKGTGAYSNQPQHF	TGTGCCAGCAAAGGGACAGGGGCGTATAGCAATCAGCCCCAGCATTTT	TRBV27	TRBJ1-5	TRBD1	-
CASSAGTSVWETQYF	TGCGCCAGCAGCGCCGGGACTAGCGTCTGGGAGACCCAGTACTTC	TRBV5-1	TRBJ2-5	TRBD2	-
CASSLSDRGFALRYNEQFF	TGTGCCAGCAGCTTGTCCGACAGGGGATTTGCGCTTAGATACAATGAGCAGTTCTTC	TRBV5-5	TRBJ2-1	TRBD1	-
CASSQTIPGQGTPGNQPQHF	TGCGCCAGCAGCCAAACCATACCGGGACAGGGGACCCCTGGCAATCAGCCCCAGCATTTT	TRBV4-1	TRBJ1-5	TRBD1	-
CASSIDSGPSYNEQFF	TGTGCCAGCAGCATCGATAGCGGGCCCTCCTACAATGAGCAGTTCTTC	TRBV11-3	TRBJ2-1	TRBD2	-
CASSPGWNTGELFF	TGTGCCAGCAGCCCGGGATGGAACACCGGGGAGCTGTTTTTT	TRBV6-5	TRBJ2-2	-	few
CASSLNWNQPQHF	TGTGCCAGCAGCTTGAACTGGAATCAGCCCCAGCATTTT	TRBV5-6	TRBJ1-5	-	-
CASSVKGDYGYTF	TGTGCCAGCAGTGTTAAGGGGGACTATGGCTACACCTTC	TRBV6-1	TRBJ1-2	-	once
CASSQAPQVRGYTF	TGCGCCAGCAGCCAAGCCCCCCAGGTGAGAGGCTACACCTTC	TRBV4-1	TRBJ1-2	-	-
CATAGASTNEKLFF	TGTGCCACCGCAGGTGCCTCAACTAATGAAAAACTGTTTTTT	TRBV6-1	TRBJ1-4	-	-
CASSLGGGLATEAFF	TGTGCCAGCAGCTTAGGAGGGGGATTGGCCACTGAAGCTTTCTTT	TRBV7-8	TRBJ1-1	-	few
CSVAGTVQETQYF	TGCAGCGTTGCCGGGACAGTACAAGAGACCCAGTACTTC	TRBV29-1	TRBJ2-5	TRBD1	-
CASSLARSSNEKLFF	TGTGCCAGCAGCTTAGCCCGGTCATCTAATGAAAAACTGTTTTTT	TRBV7-9	TRBJ1-4	-	-
CASSPRDFEELFF	TGTGCCAGCAGCCCCAGGGACTTTGAAGAGCTGTTTTTT	TRBV5-8	TRBJ2-2	-	-
CASNRLGTEAFF	TGTGCCAGCAACCGACTTGGTACTGAAGCTTTCTTT	TRBV6-5	TRBJ1-1	-	-
CASSLGPLAVNTGELFF	TGTGCCAGCAGCTTAGGGCCCCTAGCGGTGAACACCGGGGAGCTGTTTTTT	TRBV7-2	TRBJ2-2	TRBD2	-
CASSFSGSRSYNEQFF	TGTGCCAGCAGTTTCAGCGGGAGTCGTTCCTACAATGAGCAGTTCTTC	TRBV14	TRBJ2-1	TRBD2	-
CASSQGGLTFPSGNTIYF	TGCGCCAGCAGCCAAGGGGGCCTGACATTCCCCTCTGGAAACACCATATATTTT	TRBV5-1	TRBJ1-3	TRBD1	-
CASRTSGTLYEQYF	TGTGCCAGCAGGACTAGCGGGACCCTCTACGAGCAGTACTTC	TRBV28	TRBJ2-7	TRBD2	-
CASTLDRGNTIYF	TGTGCCAGCACCTTGGACAGGGGAAACACCATATATTTT	TRBV2	TRBJ1-3	TRBD1	-
CASSDQGLSPDNTEAFF	TGTGCCAGCAGTGATCAGGGTCTATCCCCAGATAACACTGAAGCTTTCTTT	TRBV6-1	TRBJ1-1	-	-
CASSDTVGQGANEQFF	TGTGCCAGCAGTGACACAGTCGGACAGGGGGCGAATGAGCAGTTCTTC	TRBV6-4	TRBJ2-1	TRBD1	once
CSVGQGDTDTQYF	TGCAGCGTTGGACAGGGAGACACAGATACGCAGTATTTT	TRBV29-1	TRBJ2-3	TRBD1	-
CATSRATSGRETQYF	TGTGCCACCAGCAGAGCAACTAGCGGCAGGGAGACCCAGTACTTC	TRBV15	TRBJ2-5	TRBD2	-
CASSLIMTDTQYF	TGTGCCAGCAGCTTAATCATGACAGATACGCAGTATTTT	TRBV11-3	TRBJ2-3	-	once
CASSQTYPPAEKLFF	TGCGCCAGCAGCCAAACCTACCCACCCGCGGAAAAACTGTTTTTT	TRBV4-1	TRBJ1-4	-	-
CASSYSGQGVYNEQFF	TGTGCCAGCAGTTACTCTGGACAGGGGGTTTACAATGAGCAGTTCTTC	TRBV6-5	TRBJ2-1	TRBD1	-
CASSPGGQSSYEQYF	TGTGCCAGCTCACCGGGGGGACAGAGCTCCTACGAGCAGTACTTC	TRBV18	TRBJ2-7	-	-
CASSQTGAAGSGYTF	TGTGCCAGCAGCCAAACCGGGGCAGCGGGTAGTGGCTACACCTTC	TRBV7-8	TRBJ1-2	-	-
CASSPRTSGKGTDTQYF	TGTGCCAGCTCACCGCGGACTAGCGGGAAGGGCACAGATACGCAGTATTTT	TRBV18	TRBJ2-3	TRBD2	-
CASIGLSPEQYF	TGTGCCAGCATCGGACTATCCCCCGAGCAGTACTTC	TRBV2	TRBJ2-7	-	-
CASNTPTRGLDTQYF	TGTGCCAGTAATACCCCGACGCGAGGTCTAGATACGCAGTATTTT	TRBV19	TRBJ2-3	-	-
CASSFGGGTDTQYF	TGTGCCAGCAGTTTCGGAGGGGGCACAGATACGCAGTATTTT	TRBV28	TRBJ2-3	-	-
CASSDGQGMGQPQHF	TGTGCCAGCAGCGATGGACAGGGAATGGGGCAGCCCCAGCATTTT	TRBV6-5	TRBJ1-5	TRBD1	-
CASSLRGGQSNTEAFF	TGTGCCAGCAGCCTTCGTGGGGGACAGTCAAACACTGAAGCTTTCTTT	TRBV7-8	TRBJ1-1	TRBD1	-
CASAQGGNQPQHF	TGTGCCAGCGCACAGGGAGGTAATCAGCCCCAGCATTTT	TRBV18	TRBJ1-5	-	-
CASSANTGAQGYTF	TGTGCCAGCAGCGCCAATACAGGGGCCCAAGGCTACACCTTC	TRBV9	TRBJ1-2	TRBD1	-
CASSPEQGSYEQYF	TGTGCCAGCAGCCCAGAACAGGGGTCCTACGAGCAGTACTTC	TRBV6-5	TRBJ2-7	TRBD1	-
CASSVGSVYEQYF	TGTGCCAGCAGCGTAGGATCAGTCTACGAGCAGTACTTC	TRBV9	TRBJ2-7	-	-
CASSLYGREGGTEAFF	TGTGCCAGCAGTTTATATGGACGGGAAGGCGGCACTGAAGCTTTCTTT	TRBV27	TRBJ1-1	-	-
CATRDFTADTQYF	TGTGCCACCCGGGACTTCACGGCAGATACGCAGTATTTT	TRBV25-1	TRBJ2-3	-	-
CASSRLLGTSGDYEQYF	TGTGCCAGCAGCCGACTCTTAGGAACTAGCGGGGACTACGAGCAGTACTTC	TRBV5-6	TRBJ2-7	TRBD2	-
CASRALGQGTYGYTF	TGTGCCAGCAGAGCCTTGGGACAGGGGACCTATGGCTACACCTTC	TRBV6-1	TRBJ1-2	TRBD1	-
CSVSTGTDTQYF	TGCAGCGTTAGTACAGGCACAGATACGCAGTATTTT	TRBV29-1	TRBJ2-3	-	once
CASSRTSGPQETQYF	TGTGCCAGCAGCCGGACTAGCGGGCCCCAAGAGACCCAGTACTTC	TRBV13	TRBJ2-5	TRBD2	-
CASSIGGAEAFF	TGTGCCAGCAGCATCGGGGGGGCTGAAGCTTTCTTT	TRBV7-9	TRBJ1-1	-	-
CASSSTGALLDEQFF	TGTGCCAGCAGCTCAACAGGGGCTCTTCTGGATGAGCAGTTCTTC	TRBV7-3	TRBJ2-1	TRBD1	-
CASSPVPNSGANVLTF	TGTGCCAGCTCACCCGTCCCTAACTCTGGGGCCAACGTCCTGACTTTC	TRBV18	TRBJ2-6	-	-